This TCR beta chain was found in a study of T cells after posttransplantation cyclophosphamide. CDR3 size: 13 residues. Trimming removed 2 bases from V and 1 base from J, with 5 bases in between. The germline gives CDR1 MGHDK, CDR2 SYGVNS. Treatment was busulfan-fludarabine conditioning, a marrow graft, and cyclophosphamide on days +3 and +4. On this clone: The antigen is undetermined.

The study, taken as a whole, reports: Recipient CMV seropositivity and CMV reactivation strongly tracked TRB clonality. TRB overlap between skin or GI tissue T cells and blood was limited.

Using immunoSEQ multiplex PCR, the repertoire was profiled, and TCRdb retains in-frame clones only, with some absent. The sample consists of 9,500 to 14,000 clones, 75% to 95% of them appearing once. The chain carries TRBV25-1 and TRBJ1-1; no definite D call. The origin of this receptor is a female patient under 45 who received an allogeneic stem cell transplant from an unrelated donor, was CMV-positive, and had no GVHD. Some T cells may have come from the graft donor. The sample in question was PBMCs, obtained after allogeneic stem cell transplant with posttransplant cyclophosphamide. CDR3 coding DNA: TGTGCCAGCAGTGAAGTGGCGAACACTGAAGCTTTCTTT. Translation: CASSEVANTEAFF.